One sample yielded the 10 T cell receptor beta chains listed below, sequenced in a study of neurological immune-mediated disorders. TCRdb called the 5' RACE reads again in MiXCR, with one record for every CDR3 protein. The table has about 21,000 distinct CDR3 sequences, 5% to 7% seen once. The sequenced material came from CD8+ T cells from blood. These receptor sequences come from a man between 18 and 35 years old in good health.

This clonotype was counted ten times or more. The chain employs TRBV12-3 or TRBV12-4 and TRBJ2-3; TRBD2 aligns across 12 bases. The CDR3 length is 17 residues. The ends lost 3 bases at V and 4 bases at J; junction bases unmatched: 8. The CDR3 spells CASSFGILAGGPDTQYF. The CDR3 coding sequence is TGTGCCAGCAGTTTTGGAATACTAGCGGGGGGACCAGATACGCAGTATTTT.

This clonotype has at least ten counts. V is TRBV19 and J is TRBJ1-5; perhaps TRBD1 as D (5 bases). Germline CDR1 is LNHDA and CDR2 is SQIVND (reference sequence). The V and J ends lost 5 bases and 7 bases respectively, with 12 bases between them. The CDR3 is made up of 13 amino acids. The CDR3 DNA reads TGTGCCAGTAGTTCAGGGTATAGGCAGCCCCAGCATTTT. Residues: CASSSGYRQPQHF.

This clonotype was recorded at least ten times. This chain connects TRBV4-3 to TRBJ1-5; D unresolved. The length of the CDR3 is 15 residues. Trimming removed 0 bases from V and 2 bases from J, with 8 bases in between. Germline assignment: CDR1 LGHNA and CDR2 YSLEER. In DNA form, the CDR3 reads TGCGCCAGCAGCCAAGACACGAGGGGCAATCAGCCCCAGCATTTT. Encoded protein: CASSQDTRGNQPQHF.

This clonotype was counted ten times or more. The gene calls are TRBV4-2 and TRBJ2-1, with D possibly being TRBD1 or TRBD2 (5 bases each). The CDR3 loop spans 15 amino acids. Germline-derived CDR1 and CDR2 are LGHNA and YNFKEQ. V gave up 3 bases and J gave up 7 bases, with 16 bases separating them. CDR3: CASSQSAAGKNEQFF. CDR3 DNA sequence: TGTGCCAGCAGCCAGTCAGCGGCAGGGAAGAATGAGCAGTTCTTC.

This clonotype is medium-sized in the sample. The chain is built from TRBV4-1 and TRBJ2-3, with TRBD2 as a possible D gene (6 bases). There are 13 residues in the CDR3. The V gene's germline CDR1 is MGHRA and CDR2 YSYEKL. Trimming took off 8 bases at V and 2 bases at J, with 11 bases between the two ends. CDR3 sequence: CASGRDSTDTQYF. CDR3 nucleotide sequence: TGCGCCAGCGGAAGGGACTCCACAGATACGCAGTATTTT.

This clonotype has at least ten counts. The chain links TRBV4-3 to TRBJ2-2; D may be TRBD1 (6 bases). CDR1 and CDR2 (germline): LGHNA, YSLEER. Between the trimmed V and J ends, which lost 3 bases and 4 bases, there was a span of 12 bases. CDR3 length equals 15 residues. CDR3 bases: TGCGCCAGCAGCCAGGGGCAGGGGATCACCGGGGAGCTGTTTTTT. Its translation: CASSQGQGITGELFF.

This clonotype was seen at least ten times. This chain links TRBV7-9 with TRBJ1-6; D uncertain. The CDR3 is 16 amino acids. The V end was cut by 2 bases, the J end by 11 bases, with 19 bases between. Germline assignment: CDR1 SEHNR and CDR2 FQNEAQ (reference sequence). CDR3 residues: CASSLRLEAPGTPLHF. CDR3 DNA sequence: TGTGCCAGCAGCTTACGGCTAGAGGCCCCAGGTACACCCCTCCACTTT. The variable domain in full, completed from reference TRBV7-9 and TRBJ1-6, reads DTGVSQNPRHKITKRGQNVTFRCDPISEHNRLYWYRQTLGQGPEFLTYFQNEAQLEKSRLLSDRFSAERPKGSFSTLEIQRTEQGDSAMYLCASSLRLEAPGTPLHFGNGTRLTVT.

This clonotype was recorded many times. The chain uses TRBV9 and TRBJ2-1; D possibly uses TRBD1 or TRBD2 (5 bases each). CDR1 and CDR2 from the germline V gene are SGDLS and YYNGEE. Trimming stripped 4 bases from V and 2 bases from J, with 13 bases between. The CDR3 runs to 15 residues. The CDR3 region is CASSPEWGTYNEQFF. The CDR3 DNA sequence: TGTGCCAGCAGCCCAGAGTGGGGGACCTACAATGAGCAGTTCTTC.

This clonotype was observed many times. This chain uses TRBV3-1 with TRBJ2-3; 10 positions agree with TRBD2. The junction had 9 bases not matched to a gene; V was cut back by 3 bases and J by 3 bases. The CDR3 has 17 residues. CDR1 is LGHDT and CDR2 is YNNKEL in the germline V gene (reference sequence). The CDR3 protein is CASSHLHGLADTDTQYF. CDR3 DNA sequence: TGTGCCAGCAGCCATCTCCACGGACTAGCGGATACAGATACGCAGTATTTT.

With regard to this clonotype: Mismatch with germline at one junction end may stem from a read error. This sequence joins TRBV4-1 and TRBJ2-7; no clear D gene. CDR1 and CDR2 from the germline V gene are MGHRA and YSYEKL. The CDR3 totals 14 residues. The CDR3 bases are TGCGCCAGCACCCAAGATACAAACACAGATACGCAGTACTTC. As protein: CASTQDTNTDTQYF.